This T cell receptor (beta chain) was recorded in a study of neurological immune-mediated disorders. Time point described: longitudinal time-point 3. The unsorted libraries were made from 2 million PBMCs kept at -80 C. Findings and caveats of the study: While HTLV-1-associated myelopathy showed the greatest TCR clonal expansion, multiple sclerosis showed the least, falling below healthy controls.

As for the cDNA, it was generated by 5'RACE with 10-nucleotide random UMIs. TCRdb called the 5' RACE reads again in MiXCR, with one record for every CDR3 protein. The sample holds about 45,000 distinct CDR3 sequences, about 14% seen once. This clonotype has ten or more counts. The antigen remains unidentified. The TCR comes from a man aged 30 to 45 in good health. Sequenced input: PBMCs.

Written as DNA, the CDR3 is TGCAGTGCTCCCGGGAGGACAGCGGGCACCTACGAGCAGTACTTC. Translated, it gives CSAPGRTAGTYEQYF. The rearrangement links TRBV20-1 to TRBJ2-7; possibly TRBD2 for D (7 bases). Germline V CDR1 and CDR2: DFQATT, SNEGSKA (reference sequence). The CDR3 has 15 residues. V was cut by 5 bases and J by 2 bases, with 19 bases left in between.